The entry that follows covers one TCR gamma chain sequence. Its antigen is still unknown. This sample is part of a study of Vδ1+ human thymocytes. General study results and limits: Approximately 20% of thymic delta-chain sequences were Vdelta2, with few Vdelta3, unlike blood Vdelta1+ controls. In the thymus, TRG and TRD repertoires looked highly polyclonal with Gaussian CDR3 lengths.

After removal of 0 bases from V and 3 bases from J, the junction contained 10 bases not matched to a gene. The CDR3 consists of 17 residues. CDR1 and CDR2 (germline): EGSTGY, YDSYTSSV. Extracted RNA was reverse transcribed into cDNA. Pooled V-gene forward primers with one constant-region reverse primer generated the CDR3 amplicons by multiplex PCR. TCRdb redid clone calling on the multiplex PCR reads using CATT. This sample carries 20,000 to 25,000 gamma-chain clones, around 13% of them seen once, and the ten largest clones take about 2%. Thymocytes were sorted as CD3+ TCRVdelta1+ TCRVdelta2- after alphabeta T cell depletion. Between roughly 96% and 99.6% of sorted thymocytes were Vdelta1+.

V usage is TRGV4 and J usage is TRGJP1. Source material: Vdelta1+ gamma-delta thymocytes from the thymus. Subset meaning: FACS-sorted CD3+ TCRalphabeta- TCRVdelta1+ TCRVdelta2- thymocytes. The origin of this receptor is a child under two years old who had congenital heart surgery. The CDR3 reads CATWDGPEEATGWFKIF. CDR3 nucleotides: TGTGCCACCTGGGATGGGCCAGAGGAGGCCACTGGTTGGTTCAAGATATTT.